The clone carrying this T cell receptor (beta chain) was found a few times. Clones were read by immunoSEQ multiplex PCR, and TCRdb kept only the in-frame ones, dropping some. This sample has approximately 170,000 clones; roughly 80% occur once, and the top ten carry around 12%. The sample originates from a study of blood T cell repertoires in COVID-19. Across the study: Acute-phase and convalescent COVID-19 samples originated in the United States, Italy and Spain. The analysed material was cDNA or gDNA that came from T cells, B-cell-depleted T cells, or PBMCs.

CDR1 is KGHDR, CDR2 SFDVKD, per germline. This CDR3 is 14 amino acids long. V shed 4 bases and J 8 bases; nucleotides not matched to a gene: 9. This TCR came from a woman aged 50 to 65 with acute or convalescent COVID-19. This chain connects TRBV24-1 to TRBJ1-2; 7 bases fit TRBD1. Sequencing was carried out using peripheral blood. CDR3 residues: CATSDPVTGKGYTF. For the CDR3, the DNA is TGTGCCACCAGTGACCCTGTGACAGGGAAGGGCTACACCTTC.